These 16 T cell receptor beta chains share one sample of origin, sequenced in a study of T cell repertoires in cytomegalovirus infection. TCRdb redid the calling of the reads with MiXCR, one entry per CDR3 protein. Here the sample spans 350,000 to 500,000 distinct CDR3 sequences, approximately 31% being singletons. The sample consisted of PBMCs. Receptors originate from a human donor in good health (CMV status not recorded). Some clones in this sample may be carry-over from other donors' samples.

V and J are TRBV7-9 and TRBJ2-1, with a tentative D call TRBD1 (5 bases). The CDR3 runs to 13 residues. V was shortened by 6 bases and J by 4 bases, with 10 bases between the two germline ends. The germline gives CDR1 SEHNR, CDR2 FQNEAQ (reference sequence). The CDR3 DNA reads TGTGCCAGCAGTCTGAGACAGTACAATGAGCAGTTCTTC. This gives the protein CASSLRQYNEQFF.

This clonotype was recorded a few times. The chain uses TRBV4-3 and TRBJ2-7; D remains ambiguous. The CDR3 length is 15 residues. CDR1 and CDR2 (germline): LGHNA, YSLEER. Trimming removed 0 bases from V and 2 bases from J, with 11 bases in between. Written as DNA, the CDR3 is TGCGCCAGCAGCCAAGATTTGAACTTACCCTACGAGCAGTACTTC. It yields the protein CASSQDLNLPYEQYF.

In DNA form, the CDR3 reads TGTGCCAGTAGTACAACCGGGACAAGGGGTTCCTACGAGCAGTACTTC. This translates into CASSTTGTRGSYEQYF. The rearrangement links TRBV19 to TRBJ2-7; D may be TRBD1 (6 bases). Looked up from germline, CDR1 is LNHDA and CDR2 is SQIVND (reference sequence). V was cut by 4 bases and J by 1 base, with 17 bases left in between. The CDR3 extends over 16 amino acids.

The chain carries TRBV27 and TRBJ2-1, with D perhaps matching TRBD1 (5 bases). Germline V CDR1 and CDR2: MNHEY, SMNVEV (reference sequence). The CDR3 spans 14 residues. Trimming shortened V by 6 bases and J by 11 bases, and 20 bases separated the two germline ends. The CDR3 sequence is CASRADRTHHKQFF. CDR3 DNA sequence: TGTGCCAGCAGAGCTGACAGAACCCACCATAAGCAGTTCTTC.

The chain carries TRBV6-8 and TRBJ2-5, with 8 nucleotides matching TRBD2. V trimming: 3 bases; J trimming: 5 bases; junction bases outside the gene matches: 11. The length of the CDR3 is 16 residues. CDR1 and CDR2 (germline): MNHGY, SAAAGT. The CDR3, as DNA: TGTGCCAGCAGTTATCTGACAGGCGGGGGGAAGGAGACCCAGTACTTC. Its protein product is CASSYLTGGGKETQYF.

The rearrangement links TRBV2 to TRBJ2-7, with no clear D. The CDR3 sequence is 15 residues long. Germline V gene lookup returns CDR1 SNHLY and CDR2 FYNNEI. V was clipped by 10 bases and J by 2 bases, with 21 bases between them. CDR3: CATANEKGPTYEQYF. DNA of the CDR3: TGTGCCACCGCCAATGAGAAGGGTCCGACCTACGAGCAGTACTTC.

The rearrangement links TRBV29-1 to TRBJ1-5, with TRBD1 identical over 9 bases. From germline, CDR1 is SQVTM and CDR2 ANQGSEA. The V segment lost 6 bases and the J segment 3 bases; nucleotides outside the gene matches: 6. This CDR3 is 14 amino acids long. CDR3 nucleotide sequence: TGCAGCGTAGTCGGGACAGGGATCAATCAGCCCCAGCATTTT. As protein: CSVVGTGINQPQHF.

This clonotype was picked up many times. The chain couples TRBV12-3 or TRBV12-4 to TRBJ1-5; 11 positions agree with TRBD1. V lost 7 bases and J lost 2; bases outside the gene matches: 13. This CDR3 is 18 amino acids long. CDR3 sequence (DNA): TGTGCCAGCAATAGAGGGACAGGGGGGGCAGAGCGCAATCAGCCCCAGCATTTT. The encoded protein is CASNRGTGGAERNQPQHF.

CDR3 bases: TGTGCCAGCAGTTTATATAAAGCGGGGGGCGTTACCTACGAGCAGTACTTC. Translation: CASSLYKAGGVTYEQYF. J is TRBJ2-7 and V is TRBV27; 9 nucleotides line up with TRBD2. CDR1 is MNHEY and CDR2 is SMNVEV in the germline V gene (reference sequence). The CDR3 consists of 17 residues. V trimming: 1 base; J trimming: 2 bases; junction bases outside the gene matches: 9.

This clonotype was seen many times. V usage is TRBV28 and J usage is TRBJ1-2; 8 bases match TRBD1. There are 15 residues in the CDR3. V was clipped by 4 bases and J by 4 bases; unmatched bases: 8. Per germline, CDR1 MDHEN and CDR2 SYDVKM. CDR3 loop: CASSSLRQGIYGYTF. Here the CDR3 DNA reads TGTGCCAGCAGTTCCCTGAGACAGGGGATCTATGGCTACACCTTC.

The sample holds a few counts of this clonotype. This chain's CDR3 is CASSLGPGGQGRNTEAFF. The CDR3 DNA sequence: TGTGCCAGCAGCTTAGGCCCAGGTGGACAGGGACGGAACACTGAAGCTTTCTTT. The rearrangement uses TRBV7-6 and TRBJ1-1; 8 positions agree with TRBD1. Trimming removed 1 base from V and 1 base from J; junction bases left unmatched: 11. CDR3 length: 18 amino acids. Germline-derived CDR1 and CDR2 are SGHVS and FNYEAQ.

Concerning this clonotype: The final CDR3 position lacks the conserved phenylalanine or tryptophan, pointing to a likely read error. The V and J genes are TRBV7-8 and TRBJ2-2; D possibly corresponds to TRBD2 (5 bases). The CDR3 contains 18 residues. With 5 bases removed from V and 2 bases from J, the gap between germline ends came to 21 bases. From germline, CDR1 is SGHVS and CDR2 FQNEAQ. CDR3 sequence reads: CASSTFEGVGINTGELFL. The CDR3 DNA sequence: TGTGCCAGCAGCACATTCGAGGGAGTTGGCATAAACACCGGGGAGCTGTTTTTG.

There are a few counts of this clonotype. V usage is TRBV28 and J usage is TRBJ1-2, with a weak D call TRBD1 (6 bases). Trimming took off 3 bases at V and 7 bases at J, with 15 bases between the two ends. CDR3 size: 14 residues. CDR1 and CDR2 from the germline V gene are MDHEN and SYDVKM. CDR3 residues: CASSLIGGPGGYTF. In nucleotides, the CDR3 is TGTGCCAGCAGTTTGATCGGGGGGCCTGGTGGCTACACCTTC.

This clonotype appeared many times. The chain couples TRBV7-2 to TRBJ2-1; 8 bases are shared with TRBD2. The CDR3 totals 15 residues. Germline assignment: CDR1 SGHTA and CDR2 FQGNSA. V dropped 4 bases and J dropped 10; count of bases not matched to a gene: 12. The CDR3, as DNA: TGTGCCAGCAGCTCGGGGGGGCGAAGGTCGGAGGAGCAGTTCTTC. This translates into CASSSGGRRSEEQFF. Drawing the rest from reference TRBV7-2 and TRBJ2-1, the complete variable domain is GAGVSQSPSNKVTEKGKDVELRCDPISGHTALYWYRQSLGQGLEFLIYFQGNSAPDKSGLPSDRFSAERTGGSVSTLTIQRTQQEDSAVYLCASSSGGRRSEEQFFGPGTRLTVL.

Many counts were recorded for this clonotype. V is TRBV7-3 and J is TRBJ2-3, with a possible D match to TRBD1 (5 bases). Germline loops: CDR1 SGHTA, CDR2 FQGTGA. The length of the CDR3 is 16 residues. V lost 0 bases to trimming and J lost 4 bases, with 14 bases between them. CDR3 protein: CASSLTRTSSSDTQYF. The DNA for the CDR3 is TGTGCCAGCAGCTTAACGAGGACATCGAGTTCAGATACGCAGTATTTT.

For the CDR3, the DNA is TGTGCCAGCAGTTACTTCCCACCAAAGACAGGGGGTCCCTACGAGCAGTACTTC. Translated, it gives CASSYFPPKTGGPYEQYF. The genes are TRBV6-6 and TRBJ2-7, with 9 bases identical to TRBD1. The CDR3 runs 18 residues. The trim removed 1 base at V and 2 bases at J, leaving 12 bases unmatched. Looked up from germline, CDR1 is MNHNY and CDR2 is SVGAGI (reference sequence).